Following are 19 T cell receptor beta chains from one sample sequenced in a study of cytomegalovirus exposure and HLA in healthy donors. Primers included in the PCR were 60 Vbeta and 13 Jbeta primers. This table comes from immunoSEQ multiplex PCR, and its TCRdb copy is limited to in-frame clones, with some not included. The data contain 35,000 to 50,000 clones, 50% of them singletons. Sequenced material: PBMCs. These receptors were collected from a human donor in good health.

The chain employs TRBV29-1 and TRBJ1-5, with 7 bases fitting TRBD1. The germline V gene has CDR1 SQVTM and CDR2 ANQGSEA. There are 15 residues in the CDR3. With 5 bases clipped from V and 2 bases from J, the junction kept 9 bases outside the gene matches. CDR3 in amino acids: CSVSNRGGGNQPQHF. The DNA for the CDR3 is TGCAGCGTTTCGAACAGGGGAGGTGGCAATCAGCCCCAGCATTTT.

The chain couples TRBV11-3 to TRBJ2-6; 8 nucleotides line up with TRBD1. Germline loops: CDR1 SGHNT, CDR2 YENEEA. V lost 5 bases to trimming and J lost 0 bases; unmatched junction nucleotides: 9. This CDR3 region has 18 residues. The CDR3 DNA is TGTGCCAGCAGCCCCCGGACAGGGATACTCTCTGGGGCCAACGTCCTGACTTTC. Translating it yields CASSPRTGILSGANVLTF. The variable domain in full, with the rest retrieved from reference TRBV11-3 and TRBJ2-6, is EAGVVQSPRYKIIEKKQPVAFWCNPISGHNTLYWYLQNLGQGPELLIRYENEEAVDDSQLPKDRFSAERLKGVDSTLKIQPAELGDSAVYLCASSPRTGILSGANVLTFGAGSRLTVL.

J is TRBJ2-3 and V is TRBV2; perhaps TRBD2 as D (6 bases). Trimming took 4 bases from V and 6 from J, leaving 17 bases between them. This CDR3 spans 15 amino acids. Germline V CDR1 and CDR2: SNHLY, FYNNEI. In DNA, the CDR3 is TGTGCCAGCAGTGGGGGACTTCGCGCTGGGGATACGCAGTATTTT. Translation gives CASSGGLRAGDTQYF.

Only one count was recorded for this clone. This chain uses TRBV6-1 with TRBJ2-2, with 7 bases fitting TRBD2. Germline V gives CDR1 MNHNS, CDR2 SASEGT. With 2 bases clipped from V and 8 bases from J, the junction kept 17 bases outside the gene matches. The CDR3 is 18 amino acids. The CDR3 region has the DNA TGTGCCAGCAGTGAATGGGCGGGAGATACGTCTCGAGTGGGGGAGCTGTTTTTT. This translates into CASSEWAGDTSRVGELFF.

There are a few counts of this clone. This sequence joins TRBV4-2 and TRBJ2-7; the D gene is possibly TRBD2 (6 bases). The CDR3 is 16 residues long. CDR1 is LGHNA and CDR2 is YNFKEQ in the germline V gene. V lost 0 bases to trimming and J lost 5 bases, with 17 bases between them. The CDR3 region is CASSQDPRGSRNEQYF. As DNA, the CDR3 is TGTGCCAGCAGCCAAGATCCCCGGGGGTCGAGGAACGAGCAGTACTTC.

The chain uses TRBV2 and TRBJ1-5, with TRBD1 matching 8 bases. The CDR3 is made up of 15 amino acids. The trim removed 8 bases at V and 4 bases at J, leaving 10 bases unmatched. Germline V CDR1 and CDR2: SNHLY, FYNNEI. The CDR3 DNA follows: TGTGCCAGCGGGGGACAGGCGGCACCTAATCAGCCCCAGCATTTT. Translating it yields CASGGQAAPNQPQHF.

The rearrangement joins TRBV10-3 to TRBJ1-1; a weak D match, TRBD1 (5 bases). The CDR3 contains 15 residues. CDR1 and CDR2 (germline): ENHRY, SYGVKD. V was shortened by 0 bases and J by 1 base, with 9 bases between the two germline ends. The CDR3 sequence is CAISESRDANTEAFF. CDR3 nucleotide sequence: TGTGCCATCAGTGAGTCGCGGGACGCGAACACTGAAGCTTTCTTT.

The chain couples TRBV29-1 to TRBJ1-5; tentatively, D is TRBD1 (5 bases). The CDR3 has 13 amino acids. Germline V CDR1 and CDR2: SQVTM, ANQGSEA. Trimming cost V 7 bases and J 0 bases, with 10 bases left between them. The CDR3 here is CSAQENSNQPQHF. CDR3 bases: TGCAGCGCACAGGAAAATAGCAATCAGCCCCAGCATTTT. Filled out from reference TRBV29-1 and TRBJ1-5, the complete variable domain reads SAVISQKPSRDICQRGTSLTIQCQVDSQVTMMFWYRQQPGQSLTLIATANQGSEATYESGFVIDKFPISRPNLTFSTLTVSNMSPEDSSIYLCSAQENSNQPQHFGDGTRLSIL.

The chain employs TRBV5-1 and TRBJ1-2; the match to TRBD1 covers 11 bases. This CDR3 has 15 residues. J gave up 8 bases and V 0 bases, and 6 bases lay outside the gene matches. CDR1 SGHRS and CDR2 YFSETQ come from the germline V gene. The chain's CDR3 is CASSLGTDRGQGYTF. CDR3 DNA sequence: TGCGCCAGCAGCTTGGGCACGGACAGGGGGCAAGGCTACACCTTC. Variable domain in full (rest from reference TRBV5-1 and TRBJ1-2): KAGVTQTPRYLIKTRGQQVTLSCSPISGHRSVSWYQQTPGQGLQFLFEYFSETQRNKGNFPGRFSGRQFSNSRSEMNVSTLELGDSALYLCASSLGTDRGQGYTFGSGTRLTVV.

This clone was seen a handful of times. The CDR3 region has the DNA TGTGCCAGTAGTATCCCCGCGGCAGCTTACAATGAGCAGTTCTTC. Its protein is CASSIPAAAYNEQFF. The chain joins TRBV19 to TRBJ2-1; D is unclear. Germline assignment: CDR1 LNHDA and CDR2 SQIVND (reference sequence). V was cut by 3 bases and J by 4 bases, with 13 bases left in between. The length of the CDR3 is 15 residues.

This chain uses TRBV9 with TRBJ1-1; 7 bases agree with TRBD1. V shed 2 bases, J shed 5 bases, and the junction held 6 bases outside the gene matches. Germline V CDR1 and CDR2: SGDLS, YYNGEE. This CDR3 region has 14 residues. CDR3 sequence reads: CASSVAQGKTEAFF. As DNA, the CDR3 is TGTGCCAGCAGCGTCGCACAGGGGAAAACTGAAGCTTTCTTT. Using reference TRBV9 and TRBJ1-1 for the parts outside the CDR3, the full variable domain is DSGVTQTPKHLITATGQRVTLRCSPRSGDLSVYWYQQSLDQGLQFLIQYYNGEERAKGNILERFSAQQFPDLHSELNLSSLELGDSALYFCASSVAQGKTEAFFGQGTRLTVV.

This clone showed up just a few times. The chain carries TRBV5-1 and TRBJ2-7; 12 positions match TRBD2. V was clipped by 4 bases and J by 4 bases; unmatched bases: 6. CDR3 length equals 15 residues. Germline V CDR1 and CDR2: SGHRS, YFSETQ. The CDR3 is CASSLLAGGDYEQYF. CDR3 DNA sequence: TGCGCCAGCAGCCTTCTAGCGGGAGGGGATTACGAGCAGTACTTC.

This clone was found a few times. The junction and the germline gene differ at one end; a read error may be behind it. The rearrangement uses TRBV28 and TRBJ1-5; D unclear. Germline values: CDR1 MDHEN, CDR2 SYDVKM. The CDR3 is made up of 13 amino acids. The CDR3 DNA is TGTGCCAGCAGTTTAACGGGGAATCGGCCCCAGCATTTT. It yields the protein CASSLTGNRPQHF.

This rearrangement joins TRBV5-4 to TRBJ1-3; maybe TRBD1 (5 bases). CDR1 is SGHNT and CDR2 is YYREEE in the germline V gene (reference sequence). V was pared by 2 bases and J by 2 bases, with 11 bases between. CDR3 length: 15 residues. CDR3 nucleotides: TGTGCCAGCAGCTTCGGGGGAAATGCTGGAAACACCATATATTTT. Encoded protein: CASSFGGNAGNTIYF.

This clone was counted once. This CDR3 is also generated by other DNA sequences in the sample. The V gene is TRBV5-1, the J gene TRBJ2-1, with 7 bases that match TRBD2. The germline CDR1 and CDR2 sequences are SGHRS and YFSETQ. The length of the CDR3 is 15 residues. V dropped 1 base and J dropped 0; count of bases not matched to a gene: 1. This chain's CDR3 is CASSLLAGSYNEQFF. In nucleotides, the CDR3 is TGCGCCAGCAGCTTGTTAGCGGGCTCCTACAATGAGCAGTTCTTC.

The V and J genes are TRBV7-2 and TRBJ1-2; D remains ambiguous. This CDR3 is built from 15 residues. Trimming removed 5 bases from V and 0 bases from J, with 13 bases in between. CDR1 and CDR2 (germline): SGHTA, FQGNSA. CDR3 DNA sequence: TGTGCCAGCAGCCAAGAGTCTACAGCTAACTATGGCTACACCTTC. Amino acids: CASSQESTANYGYTF. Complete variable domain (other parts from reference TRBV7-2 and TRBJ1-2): GAGVSQSPSNKVTEKGKDVELRCDPISGHTALYWYRQSLGQGLEFLIYFQGNSAPDKSGLPSDRFSAERTGGSVSTLTIQRTQQEDSAVYLCASSQESTANYGYTFGSGTRLTVV.

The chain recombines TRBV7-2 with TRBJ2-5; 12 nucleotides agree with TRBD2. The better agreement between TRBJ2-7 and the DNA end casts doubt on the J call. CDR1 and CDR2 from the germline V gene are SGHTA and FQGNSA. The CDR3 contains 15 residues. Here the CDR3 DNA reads TGTGCCAGCAGCTATGGACTAGCGGGAAATTACGAGCAGTACTTC. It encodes CASSYGLAGNYEQYF.

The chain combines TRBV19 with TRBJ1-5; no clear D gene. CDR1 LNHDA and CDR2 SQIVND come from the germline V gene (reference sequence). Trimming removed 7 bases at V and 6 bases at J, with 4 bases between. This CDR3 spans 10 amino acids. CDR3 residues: CASNFQPQHF. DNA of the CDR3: TGTGCCAGTAACTTTCAGCCCCAGCATTTT.

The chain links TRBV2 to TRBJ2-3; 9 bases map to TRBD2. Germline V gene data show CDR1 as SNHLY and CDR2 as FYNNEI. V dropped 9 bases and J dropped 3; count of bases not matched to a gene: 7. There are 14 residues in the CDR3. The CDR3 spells CARTVSGGTDTQYF. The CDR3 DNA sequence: TGTGCCAGAACGGTAAGCGGGGGGACAGATACGCAGTATTTT.